This TCR beta chain originates from a study of control samples from healthy donors and cancer patients. TCRdb's copy holds only in-frame clones and misses some; the assay was immunoSEQ multiplex PCR. The table has some 30,000 clones, about 85% seen once. Deletions cut 4 bases from V and 4 bases from J, with 18 bases between. The germline V gene encodes CDR1 SGHAT and CDR2 FQDESV (reference sequence). The CDR3 loop spans 16 amino acids. What was sequenced was formalin-fixed, paraffin-embedded tissue. The V call is TRBV11-1, the J call TRBJ2-3; D may be TRBD2 (6 bases). The sequence derives from a female donor with melanoma. CDR3 bases: TGTGCCAGCAGCTCGCTCCGGACTACCAGCCCAGATACGCAGTATTTT. Its translation is CASSSLRTTSPDTQYF.